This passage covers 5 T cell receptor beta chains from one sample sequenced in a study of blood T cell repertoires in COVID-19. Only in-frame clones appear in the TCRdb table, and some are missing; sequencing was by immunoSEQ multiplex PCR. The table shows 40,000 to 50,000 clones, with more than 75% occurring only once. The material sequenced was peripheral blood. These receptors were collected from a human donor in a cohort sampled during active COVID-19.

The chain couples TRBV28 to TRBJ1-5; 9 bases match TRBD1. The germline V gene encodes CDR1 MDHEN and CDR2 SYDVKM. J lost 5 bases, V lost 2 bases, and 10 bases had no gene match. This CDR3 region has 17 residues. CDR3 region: CASSLVGQGLTHQPQHF. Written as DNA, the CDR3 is TGTGCCAGCAGTTTAGTTGGACAGGGGTTAACTCATCAGCCCCAGCATTTT.

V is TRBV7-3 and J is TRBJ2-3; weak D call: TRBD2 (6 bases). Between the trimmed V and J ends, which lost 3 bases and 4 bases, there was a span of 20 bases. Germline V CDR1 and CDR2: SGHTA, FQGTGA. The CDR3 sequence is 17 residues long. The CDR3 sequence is CASSLQRDSNSADTQYF. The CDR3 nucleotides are TGTGCCAGCAGCTTGCAACGGGACTCGAATTCGGCAGATACGCAGTATTTT.

The CDR3 sequence: CASSPLGPGGEQYF. The DNA for the CDR3 is TGTGCCAGCAGCCCACTTGGCCCGGGGGGCGAGCAGTACTTC. The V call is TRBV7-8, the J call TRBJ2-7; TRBD2 matches 7 bases. CDR1 and CDR2 from the germline V gene are SGHVS and FQNEAQ. The CDR3 contains 14 residues. The J segment lost 6 bases and the V segment lost 5 bases, leaving 10 bases of the junction unmatched. Full variable domain (missing parts from reference TRBV7-8 and TRBJ2-7): GAGVSQSPRYKVAKRGQDVALRCDPISGHVSLFWYQQALGQGPEFLTYFQNEAQLDKSGLPSDRFFAERPEGSVSTLKIQRTQQEDSAVYLCASSPLGPGGEQYFGPGTRLTVT.

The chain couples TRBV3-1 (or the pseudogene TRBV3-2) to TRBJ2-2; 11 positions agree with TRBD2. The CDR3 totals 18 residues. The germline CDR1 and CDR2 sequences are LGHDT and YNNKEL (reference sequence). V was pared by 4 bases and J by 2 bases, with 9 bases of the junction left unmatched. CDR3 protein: CASSPGVGLAENTGELFF. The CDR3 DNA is TGTGCCAGCAGCCCGGGAGTGGGACTAGCGGAAAACACCGGGGAGCTGTTTTTT.

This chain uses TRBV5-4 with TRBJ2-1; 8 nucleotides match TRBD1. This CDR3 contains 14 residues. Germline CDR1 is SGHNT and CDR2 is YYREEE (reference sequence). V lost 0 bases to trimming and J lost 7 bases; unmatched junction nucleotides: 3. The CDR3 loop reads CASSLDQGANEQFF. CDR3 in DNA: TGTGCCAGCAGCTTGGACCAGGGGGCGAATGAGCAGTTCTTC.